The following is a TCR beta chain sequence with its context. This specimen includes other DNA sequences encoding the same CDR3. The entry originates in a study of shared clonotypes between healthy human individuals. Method: immunoSEQ multiplex PCR; TCRdb's copy keeps in-frame clones and lacks some. In the table there are about 1.1 million clones, roughly 80% of which are singletons. V lost 0 bases to trimming and J lost 0 bases, with 7 bases between them. The CDR3 is made up of 14 amino acids. The V gene's germline CDR1 is SGHRS and CDR2 YFSETQ. The clonotype was recovered from a man younger than 30 in good health. Some clones in this sample may be carry-over from other donors' samples. The V and J genes are TRBV5-1 and TRBJ2-7, with D uncertain. Source material: memory CD4+ T cells from PBMCs. Subset in this sample: CD45RA-negative fraction. The CDR3 reads CASSLEVDSYEQYF. The CDR3 DNA is TGCGCCAGCAGCTTGGAGGTGGACTCCTACGAGCAGTACTTC.